This entry lists 9 T cell receptor beta chains sequenced from one sample in a study of T cells in narcolepsy. Libraries were prepared by immunoSEQ multiplex PCR; TCRdb keeps only in-frame clonotypes and omits some of them. This sample yields about 27,000 clones, of which about 84% are seen a single time; 3.4% belongs to the top ten. The source material was CD45RA- memory CD4+ T cells from PBMCs. The receptors come from a human donor with narcolepsy.

This chain links TRBV6-5 with TRBJ1-1, with 12 bases that match TRBD1. Germline assignment: CDR1 MNHEY and CDR2 SVGAGI. J lost 7 bases, V lost 10 bases, and 13 bases had no gene match. The CDR3 sequence is 15 residues long. The CDR3: CATKGTGGYRGEAFF. In nucleotides, the CDR3 is TGTGCCACCAAAGGGACAGGGGGCTATCGTGGTGAAGCTTTCTTT.

This clone has just a few counts. This chain connects TRBV7-2 to TRBJ1-6; TRBD1 might be the D (6 bases). The CDR3 is 17 amino acids. Trimming removed 5 bases from V and 6 bases from J, with 20 bases in between. The germline V gene encodes CDR1 SGHTA and CDR2 FQGNSA. CDR3 amino acids: CASSVPLRGGLNSPLHF. CDR3 DNA: TGTGCCAGCAGCGTGCCCCTCCGAGGGGGACTTAATTCACCCCTCCACTTT.

The chain links TRBV5-1 to TRBJ1-1; TRBD1 agrees at 8 bases. V shed 4 bases, J shed 0 bases, and the junction held 8 bases outside the gene matches. CDR1 SGHRS and CDR2 YFSETQ come from the germline V gene. The CDR3 has 16 amino acids. The CDR3 sequence: CASSRGRDRMNTEAFF. Written as DNA, the CDR3 is TGCGCCAGCAGCCGGGGTCGGGACAGGATGAACACTGAAGCTTTCTTT.

The J gene is TRBJ2-1, the V gene TRBV29-1, with 12 nucleotides matching TRBD2. The germline CDR1 and CDR2 sequences are SQVTM and ANQGSEA. CDR3 size: 14 residues. V lost 4 bases and J lost 5; bases outside the gene matches: 3. Written as DNA, the CDR3 is TGCAGCGTTGGAACTAGCGGGGGGCACAATGAGCAGTTCTTC. It yields the protein CSVGTSGGHNEQFF.

This rearrangement joins TRBV25-1 to TRBJ1-3, with D perhaps TRBD1 (5 bases). The CDR3 is 13 amino acids. Trimming removed 6 bases from V and 2 bases from J, with 8 bases in between. The V gene's germline CDR1 is MGHDK and CDR2 SYGVNS. The CDR3 is CASRGGAGNTIYF. CDR3 in DNA: TGTGCCAGCAGGGGGGGTGCTGGAAACACCATATATTTT.

The chain carries TRBV10-3 and TRBJ2-5; possibly TRBD1 for D (6 bases). The end of the DNA aligns better with TRBJ2-7, so the J call may be wrong. Germline-derived CDR1 and CDR2 are ENHRY and SYGVKD. The CDR3 has 13 amino acids. CDR3 DNA sequence: TGTGCCATCTCCGCACAGGGCTCCTACGAGCAGTACTTC. Its protein product is CAISAQGSYEQYF.

The chain is built from TRBV19 and TRBJ1-2; 7 bases are shared with TRBD1. This CDR3 region has 13 residues. V dropped 4 bases and J dropped 8; count of bases not matched to a gene: 7. The germline gives CDR1 LNHDA, CDR2 SQIVND (reference sequence). CDR3 amino acids: CASSSRTGGGYTF. CDR3 DNA sequence: TGTGCCAGTAGTAGTCGGACAGGAGGAGGCTACACCTTC.

The rearrangement links TRBV30 to TRBJ2-3, with D hard to call. The length of the CDR3 is 16 residues. CDR1 and CDR2 from the germline V gene are GTSNPN and SVGIG (reference sequence). Trimming removed 2 bases from V and 0 bases from J, with 15 bases in between. This CDR3 is CAWSRGHGASTDTQYF. CDR3 in DNA: TGTGCCTGGAGTAGAGGTCACGGAGCTAGCACAGATACGCAGTATTTT.

This clone was counted only a few times. The chain couples TRBV14 to TRBJ1-2; 7 bases align to TRBD1. Germline CDR1 is SGHDN and CDR2 is FVKESK. This CDR3 spans 15 amino acids. V was pared by 4 bases and J by 8 bases, with 13 bases of the junction left unmatched. The chain's CDR3 is CASSLGQPSHWGYTF. CDR3 bases: TGTGCCAGCAGCCTGGGACAGCCCTCCCACTGGGGCTACACCTTC.